This T cell receptor beta chain was documented in a study of CD8 T cells in Susac syndrome (dated by TCRdb to between 2018 and 2021). In the study overall: Repertoire sequencing was used to test whether CD8+ T cell activation and differentiation in Susac syndrome was antigen driven. The study compared CD8+ T cell repertoire clonality among over ten healthy donors, 14 Susac syndrome patients and about 16 multiple sclerosis patients.

RNA was extracted using the RNeasy kit, and roughly 0.45 to 1 microgram was reverse transcribed with random hexamers. TCR beta CDR3 regions were amplified with the immunoSEQ multiplex PCR assay covering 54 Vbeta and 13 Jbeta segments. To correct PCR amplification bias, a synthetic template baseline was used for both primer optimization and computational correction. Per the original workflow: Reads were assigned to V, D and J genes according to IMGT and analyzed in immunoSEQ Analyzer, with only productive sequences retained. Clonality was computed as one minus Shannon entropy normalized by log2 of the number of productive unique sequences. For each patient and control, public and private clones were evaluated within the 100 most prevalent clones. Clones were defined as Susac-specific if absent from the healthy and MS cohorts, from some 1,000 published viral clones and from other ImmuneACCESS disease sequences. TCRdb handled the public reads itself, with Q25 trimming in fastp and clone calling in MiXCR, and kept productive beta chains. Each record represents a unique CDR3 protein, reported with the most common genes and DNA among its rows. TCRdb, rather than the study authors, made the V and J calls. The sample table holds a few hundred thousand distinct CDR3 sequences, of which approximately 85% were seen once. Around 0.22% of the sample rests with the top ten.

In regard to this clonotype: Its binding antigen is unknown. There are no base qualities to consult, and no much larger clone falls within one base.

CDR1 is given as MNHEY and CDR2 as SVGEGT, both from the germline V gene. V is cut by 2 bases and J by 10 bases, and the space between the germline ends is 9 bases. The CDR3 runs 12 amino acids, cysteine and phenylalanine included. The only DNA kept is the CDR3, 36 bases in frame from the first base. General findings and caveats noted by the study authors: The number of individuals in the TCR sequencing and HLA analysis was recognized as being relatively small.

Peripheral blood CD8+ and CD4+ T cells from healthy donors, Susac syndrome patients and multiple sclerosis patients were profiled using high-throughput TCR beta sequencing. The multiple sclerosis controls were treatment-naive patients whose relapsing-remitting disease, either stable or active, fulfilled the revised McDonald criteria. CD8+ TEMRA cells were enriched by FACS, while bulk CD8+ and CD4+ T cells were purified by magnetic negative isolation. Blood was drawn into EDTA tubes, processed within 24 hours, and PBMCs were isolated by density gradient centrifugation. PBMCs intended for TCR sequencing were cryopreserved in liquid nitrogen and were subsequently thawed in a 37 degrees C water bath. The sorted or isolated CD4+, CD8+ and CD8+ TEMRA cells had a purity of 90% or higher.

The sequence links TRBV6-2 or TRBV6-3 to TRBJ2-1, with the D gene not clear enough to name. The source of this sequence is a human donor with multiple sclerosis. The sequencing input was CD8+ T cells from PBMCs. CDR3 protein: CASSYIVSEQFF. Read as DNA, the sequence is TGTGCCAGCAGTTACATCGTTTCGGAGCAGTTCTTC.